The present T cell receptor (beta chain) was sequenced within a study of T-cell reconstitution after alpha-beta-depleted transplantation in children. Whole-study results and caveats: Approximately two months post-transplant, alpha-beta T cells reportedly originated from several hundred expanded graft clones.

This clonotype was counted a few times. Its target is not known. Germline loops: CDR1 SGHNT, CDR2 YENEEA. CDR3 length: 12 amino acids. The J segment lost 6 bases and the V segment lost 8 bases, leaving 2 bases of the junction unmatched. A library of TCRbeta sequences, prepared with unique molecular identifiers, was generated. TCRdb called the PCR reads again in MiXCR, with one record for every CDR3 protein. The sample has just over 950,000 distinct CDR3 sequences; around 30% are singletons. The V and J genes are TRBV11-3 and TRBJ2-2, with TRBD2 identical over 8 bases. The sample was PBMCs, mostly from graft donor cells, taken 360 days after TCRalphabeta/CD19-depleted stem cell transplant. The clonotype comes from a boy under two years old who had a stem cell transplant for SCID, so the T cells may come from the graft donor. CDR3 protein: CASRGGPGELFF. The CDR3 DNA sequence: TGTGCCAGCCGGGGGGGCCCCGGGGAGCTGTTTTTT.